Given below is one T cell receptor (beta chain) in context. Trimming removed 4 bases from V and 4 bases from J, with 13 bases in between. In germline, CDR1 is GTSNPN, CDR2 SVGIG (reference sequence). The CDR3 extends over 13 amino acids. Authors' data handling: Reference gene primer amplification gave nucleated cell count estimates. Some clones are missing from TCRdb's copy, which holds only in-frame ones; the method was immunoSEQ multiplex PCR. V and J calls plus clone size are reproduced from that table; the DNA served to infer D and trimming. This sample carries more than 90,000 clones, around 92% of them seen once, and the ten largest clones take around 5%. The sample belongs to a study of blood T cell repertoires in COVID-19. The wider study: COVID-19 samples from acute and convalescent phases originated in the United States, Italy and Spain. The analysed material was cDNA or gDNA that came from T cells, B-cell-depleted T cells, or PBMCs.

This sequence originates from a man aged 45-65 years with active COVID-19. Sequenced material: peripheral blood. The chain links TRBV30 to TRBJ1-2; possibly TRBD1 for D (5 bases). The CDR3 loop is CAWMGGTGYGYTF. CDR3 in DNA: TGTGCCTGGATGGGGGGTACCGGCTATGGCTACACCTTC.